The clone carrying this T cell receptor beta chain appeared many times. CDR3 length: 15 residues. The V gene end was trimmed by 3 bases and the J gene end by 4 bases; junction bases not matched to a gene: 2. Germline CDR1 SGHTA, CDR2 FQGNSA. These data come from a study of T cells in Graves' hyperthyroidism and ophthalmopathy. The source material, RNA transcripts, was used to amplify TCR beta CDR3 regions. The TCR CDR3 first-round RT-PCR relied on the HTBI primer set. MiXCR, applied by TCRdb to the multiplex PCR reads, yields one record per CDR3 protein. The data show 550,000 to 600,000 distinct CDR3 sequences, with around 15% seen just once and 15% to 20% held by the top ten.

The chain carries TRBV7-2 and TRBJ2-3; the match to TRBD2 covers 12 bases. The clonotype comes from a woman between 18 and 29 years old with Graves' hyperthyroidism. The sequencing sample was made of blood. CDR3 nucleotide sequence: TGTGCCAGCAGCTTGGCTAGCGGGGGGGCAGATACGCAGTATTTT. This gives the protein CASSLASGGADTQYF.